This TCR beta chain was identified in a study of beta chain features in type 1 diabetes. This clone came up a few times. What it binds is not known. At one boundary the junction diverges from the germline segment, which might be a read error. What was sequenced were expressed TCRB transcripts, since all of the isolated RNA had been reverse transcribed. Clones were read by immunoSEQ multiplex PCR, and TCRdb kept only the in-frame ones, dropping some. The data show about 390,000 clones, over 9% seen once. Broader study findings: PCR might pick shorter templates more often, in the same way for patients and controls. People with Type 1 diabetes carried modestly yet significantly shorter TCRB CDR3s in all four CD4+ subsets.

The TCR sequence derives from a man younger than 40 with type 1 diabetes. Sequenced input: central memory CD4+ T cells from blood.

The CDR3 DNA follows: TGTGCTAGTGGGTTGGAAAGCAATCAGCCCCAGCATTTT. The encoded protein is CASGLESNQPQHF. The rearrangement links TRBV12-5 to TRBJ1-5; D is uncertain. Per germline, CDR1 LGHNT and CDR2 FRNRAP. CDR3 length: 13 residues.